What follows is one T cell receptor beta chain and its context. The data stem from a study of blood T cell repertoires in COVID-19. The wider study: PBMCs, B-cell-depleted T cells, or T cells provided the cDNA or gDNA that made up the material.

The germline V gene has CDR1 KGHDR and CDR2 SFDVKD. Deletions cut 4 bases from V and 9 bases from J, with 20 bases between. The CDR3 extends over 15 amino acids. TCRdb keeps only in-frame clones here, not all; method: immunoSEQ multiplex PCR. The sample shows a few hundred thousand clones, approximately 85% of them seen only once. Sequenced material: peripheral blood. The chain couples TRBV24-1 to TRBJ1-1; no firm D call. This TCR derives from a human donor in a cohort sampled during active COVID-19. CDR3: CATSEWSEVGEKAFF. As DNA, the CDR3 is TGTGCCACCAGTGAATGGTCAGAGGTTGGCGAAAAAGCTTTCTTT.